The 27 T cell receptor beta chains below come from one sample, sequenced in a study of immune heterogeneity within non-small cell lung tumors. Multiplex PCR relied on 32 V and 13 J primers to amplify TCR beta CDR3. In TCRdb, the multiplex PCR reads were re-called with MiXCR into one record per CDR3 protein. Of fewer than 12,000 distinct CDR3 sequences listed, 25% to 30% are singletons. With around 0.6 ug used per sample, the template was genomic DNA from bulk tumor. Multiple widely separated biopsies were taken from each primary tumor at surgery. Curative surgical treatment was performed in patients who had newly diagnosed, untreated non-small cell lung cancer. The material sequenced was lung tumor tissue. All receptors derive from a man aged 50 or older with non-small cell lung cancer.

Judged by abundance, this clonotype is medium-sized. The V and J genes are TRBV12-3 or TRBV12-4 and TRBJ2-1, with 8 bases fitting TRBD2. Trimming at V came to 5 bases and at J to 9 bases, leaving 6 bases not matched to a gene. This CDR3 spans 13 amino acids. This chain's CDR3 is CASSQSGGFEQFF. The CDR3 region has the DNA TGTGCCAGCAGTCAGTCGGGGGGGTTTGAGCAGTTCTTC.

In this sample, this clonotype turned up many times. The V gene is TRBV19, the J gene TRBJ1-5, with 9 bases that match TRBD1. V lost 1 base, J lost 4 bases, and 11 bases stayed unmatched. The germline CDR1 and CDR2 sequences are LNHDA and SQIVND (reference sequence). CDR3 length equals 18 residues. Here the CDR3 reads CASSIADRGMRDNQPQHF. The CDR3 DNA reads as TGTGCCAGTAGTATAGCGGACAGGGGAATGAGGGATAATCAGCCCCAGCATTTT.

This clonotype was observed many times. The chain recombines TRBV20-1 with TRBJ2-7, with D possibly being TRBD2 (6 bases). Germline V gene lookup returns CDR1 DFQATT and CDR2 SNEGSKA (reference sequence). There are 15 residues in the CDR3. V was shortened by 5 bases and J by 0 bases, with 17 bases between the two germline ends. CDR3 bases: TGCAGTGCTCAGGGAGGTCCGACTAGCTCCTACGAGCAGTACTTC. Translating it yields CSAQGGPTSSYEQYF.

This clonotype is medium-sized by share. The rearrangement uses TRBV12-3 or TRBV12-4 and TRBJ1-4; TRBD1 matches at 7 bases. Germline trimming cut 4 bases from V and 5 bases from J; bases unmatched to any gene: 16. The CDR3 runs to 18 residues. DNA of the CDR3: TGTGCCAGCAGTTCGCAACAGGGGTTAGCCACTTGGAATGAAAAACTGTTTTTT. This codes for CASSSQQGLATWNEKLFF.

V gene TRBV5-4 combines with J gene TRBJ2-7, with TRBD2 as a possible D gene (6 bases). This CDR3 is built from 15 residues. The V end was cut by 6 bases, the J end by 2 bases, with 18 bases between. Per germline, CDR1 SGHNT and CDR2 YYREEE (reference sequence). DNA of the CDR3: TGTGCCAGCACTTGGGGGGACGGCGGAACCTACGAGCAGTACTTC. Translated: CASTWGDGGTYEQYF. Full variable domain (missing parts from reference TRBV5-4 and TRBJ2-7): ETGVTQSPTHLIKTRGQQVTLRCSSQSGHNTVSWYQQALGQGPQFIFQYYREEENGRGNFPPRFSGLQFPNYSSELNVNALELDDSALYLCASTWGDGGTYEQYFGPGTRLTVT.

This clonotype was detected a few times. V is TRBV19 and J is TRBJ2-1, with 9 bases matching TRBD2. The germline V gene encodes CDR1 LNHDA and CDR2 SQIVND (reference sequence). The CDR3 extends over 19 amino acids. The V and J ends lost 7 bases and 0 bases, in that order; junction bases with no gene match: 16. Here the CDR3 DNA reads TGTGCCAGTACCCTTAGCGGGGGTTTACCCTACAGCTCCTACAATGAGCAGTTCTTC. Translated, it gives CASTLSGGLPYSSYNEQFF.

The sample holds many counts of this clonotype. The chain is built from TRBV20-1 and TRBJ1-5; D not resolved. Deletions cut 4 bases from V and 5 bases from J, with 18 bases between. Germline CDR1 is DFQATT and CDR2 is SNEGSKA (reference sequence). The length of the CDR3 is 15 residues. The CDR3 DNA reads TGCAGTGCTATCCCATTTAGCCAGTGGGATCAGCCCCAGCATTTT. Translation: CSAIPFSQWDQPQHF.

This clonotype was detected many times. The chain employs TRBV28 and TRBJ2-4; D might be TRBD1 (5 bases). The CDR3 runs 16 residues. V shed 4 bases and J shed 0 bases, with 13 bases lying between them. In germline, CDR1 is MDHEN, CDR2 SYDVKM. The CDR3 region has the DNA TGTGCCAGCAGTTCTTGGTCAGGGCTAGCCAAAAACATTCAGTACTTC. Its protein product is CASSSWSGLAKNIQYF. Drawing the rest from reference TRBV28 and TRBJ2-4, the complete variable domain is DVKVTQSSRYLVKRTGEKVFLECVQDMDHENMFWYRQDPGLGLRLIYFSYDVKMKEKGDIPEGYSVSREKKERFSLILESASTNQTSMYLCASSSWSGLAKNIQYFGAGTRLSVL.

The chain uses TRBV5-1 and TRBJ2-2; no clear D gene. V gave up 2 bases and J gave up 3 bases, with 5 bases separating them. Germline V gene data show CDR1 as SGHRS and CDR2 as YFSETQ. The CDR3 has 13 amino acids. CDR3 DNA: TGCGCCAGCAGCTTTCACGACACCGGGGAGCTGTTTTTT. Translation gives CASSFHDTGELFF.

By share, this clonotype counts as medium-sized (0.01 to 0.1%). The V and J genes are TRBV4-1 and TRBJ2-7; 7 nucleotides match TRBD1. The CDR3 is made up of 16 amino acids. V was clipped by 3 bases and J by 2 bases; unmatched bases: 10. The germline V gene has CDR1 MGHRA and CDR2 YSYEKL. CDR3 nucleotides: TGCGCCAGCAGCCAGGTTCCGGGACAGCGAACCTACGAGCAGTACTTC. It yields the protein CASSQVPGQRTYEQYF.

Note on this clonotype: A much larger clone differs by one base, so this may be a read error. The V call is TRBV6-1, the J call TRBJ1-5; D is unresolved. CDR1 and CDR2 from the germline V gene are MNHNS and SASEGT. Trimming removed 4 bases from V and 7 bases from J, with 14 bases in between. The CDR3 loop spans 14 amino acids. The CDR3 coding sequence is TGTGCCAGCAGTGGAGTGGCTCCGGAACAGCCCCAGCATTTT. This translates into CASSGVAPEQPQHF.

Note on this clonotype: Just one base apart from a much larger clone, this may be a read error. The V and J genes are TRBV12-3 or TRBV12-4 and TRBJ2-7, with D unclear. The length of the CDR3 is 11 residues. CDR3 residues: CASRVGYEKYF. The CDR3 region has the DNA TGTGCCAGCAGAGTAGGCTACGAGAAGTACTTC.

Of note for this clonotype: This may be a read error: a much more frequent sequence differs by one nucleotide. This chain connects TRBV20-1 to TRBJ1-2; tentatively, D is TRBD1 (6 bases). V lost 7 bases and J 7 bases, leaving 13 bases between the germline ends. This CDR3 has 11 residues. Germline V lookup: CDR1 DFQATT, CDR2 SNEGSKA (reference sequence). The CDR3 DNA reads as TGCAGTGTCGTCGGGACATTTGGCTACACCTTC. Protein product: CSVVGTFGYTF.

On this clonotype: A much larger clone differs from this one at a single base, so this may be a read error. The genes are TRBV5-1 and TRBJ2-3; the match to TRBD1 covers 8 bases. The germline V gene has CDR1 SGHRS and CDR2 YFSETQ. The CDR3 consists of 13 residues. CDR3 protein: CASSFQQGDKQYF. CDR3 DNA: TGCGCCAGCAGCTTTCAACAGGGGGATAAGCAGTATTTT.

The CDR3 DNA follows: TGTGCCAGTAGGCTCCAAAGGGACAGTGGAAACACCATATATTTT. As protein: CASRLQRDSGNTIYF. The gene calls are TRBV19 and TRBJ1-3; TRBD1 aligns across 7 bases. The CDR3 consists of 15 residues. Unmatched junction bases numbered 8, after V lost 6 bases and J lost 3 bases. Per germline, CDR1 LNHDA and CDR2 SQIVND (reference sequence).

As concerns this clonotype: Possible read error: a much larger clone is one base away. The CDR3 carries no conserved terminal phenylalanine or tryptophan, so it likely arises from a read error. The V gene is TRBV20-1, the J gene TRBJ2-1; a weak D match, TRBD2 (6 bases). The length of the CDR3 is 16 residues. In germline, CDR1 is DFQATT, CDR2 SNEGSKA (reference sequence). The V end lost 5 bases, the J end lost 6 bases, and 23 bases lay between the germline ends. The CDR3 DNA reads TGCAGTGCTCCTACCCTAGCCGGAGGGCCCCTCAATGAGCAGTTCTTA. Translated, it gives CSAPTLAGGPLNEQFL.

The chain recombines TRBV11-2 with TRBJ1-4; 9 bases agree with TRBD1. The germline V gene encodes CDR1 SGHAT and CDR2 FQNNGV. J was trimmed by 7 bases and V by 10 bases; bases with no gene match: 10. The CDR3 sequence is 14 residues long. CDR3 sequence reads: CAIRTGDRAEKLFF. In nucleotides, the CDR3 is TGTGCCATCAGAACAGGGGACAGGGCTGAAAAACTGTTTTTT.

The chain recombines TRBV20-1 with TRBJ1-1, with TRBD1 matching 8 bases. This CDR3 is built from 14 residues. The germline V gene encodes CDR1 DFQATT and CDR2 SNEGSKA (reference sequence). CDR3 nucleotide sequence: TGCAGACCACAGGGGGACGCTACGAACACTGAAGCTTTCTTT. Translating it yields CRPQGDATNTEAFF.

This clonotype is termed medium-sized. The rearrangement joins TRBV28 to TRBJ2-1, with TRBD1 matching over 8 bases. This CDR3 has 15 residues. V lost 6 bases to trimming and J lost 7 bases; unmatched junction nucleotides: 11. Per the germline V gene, CDR1 is MDHEN and CDR2 is SYDVKM. The CDR3, as DNA: TGTGCCAGCAGAAGACAGGGGAAATCATGGAATGAGCAGTTCTTC. Protein product: CASRRQGKSWNEQFF.

This clonotype was seen ten or more times. The chain links TRBV20-1 to TRBJ2-5; 9 bases agree with TRBD1. Germline V gene sequence: CDR1 DFQATT, CDR2 SNEGSKA (reference sequence). This CDR3 is 12 amino acids long. In DNA form, the CDR3 reads TGCAGCCCGGGACAGGGAGGAGAGACCCAGTACTTC. Protein sequence: CSPGQGGETQYF.

In this sample, this clonotype turned up many times. The V gene is TRBV3-1, the J gene TRBJ1-3; D is uncertain. V was shortened by 4 bases and J by 0 bases, with 7 bases between the two germline ends. Germline CDR1 and CDR2: LGHDT and YNNKEL (reference sequence). CDR3 size: 14 residues. CDR3: CASSRGFSGNTIYF. The CDR3 nucleotides are TGTGCCAGCAGCCGGGGATTCTCTGGAAACACCATATATTTT.

This clonotype was detected many times. The chain links TRBV2 to TRBJ2-5, with 8 bases aligning to TRBD1. V gave up 8 bases and J gave up 5 bases; unmatched junction bases: 1. Germline CDR1 is SNHLY and CDR2 is FYNNEI. The CDR3 spans 11 residues. The CDR3 loop is CASDRGETQYF. The CDR3 DNA is TGTGCCAGCGACAGGGGTGAGACCCAGTACTTC.

For this clonotype: A much larger clonotype is one base distant, so this may be a read error. The chain uses TRBV12-3 or TRBV12-4 and TRBJ2-5; TRBD1 matches at 8 bases. This CDR3 is 14 amino acids long. The DNA for the CDR3 is TGTGCCGGCAGTTCCTGGGGACAGGAAGAGACCCAGTACTTC. Translating it yields CAGSSWGQEETQYF.

This clonotype was counted many times. This rearrangement joins TRBV6-1 to TRBJ2-3; 10 positions agree with TRBD2. Per germline, CDR1 MNHNS and CDR2 SASEGT. Trimming removed 5 bases from V and 1 base from J; junction bases left unmatched: 6. The CDR3 spans 16 residues. DNA of the CDR3: TGTGCCAGCAGTTCCCAGCGGGGGGGACGCACAGATACGCAGTATTTT. Translated: CASSSQRGGRTDTQYF.

The chain recombines TRBV7-9 with TRBJ2-7; the match to TRBD2 covers 14 bases. V was clipped by 4 bases and J by 1 base; unmatched bases: 3. The CDR3 runs to 16 residues. CDR1 is SEHNR, CDR2 FQNEAQ, per germline (reference sequence). The CDR3 here is CASSSGTSGGSYEQYF. In nucleotides, the CDR3 is TGTGCCAGCAGCTCGGGGACTAGCGGGGGTTCCTACGAGCAGTACTTC.

Details on this clonotype: Sequence at one end of the junction differs from germline and may be a read error. The chain is built from TRBV7-8 and TRBJ1-5, with 7 positions matching TRBD1. This CDR3 has 14 residues. The germline CDR1 and CDR2 sequences are SGHVS and FQNEAQ. The CDR3 coding sequence is TGTGCCAGCAGCTCGAAAGGGGGCAATAAGCCCCAGCATTTT. Its protein product is CASSSKGGNKPQHF.

On this clonotype: This could be a read error, since a much larger clone is one nucleotide away. This chain connects TRBV30 to TRBJ1-5, with D tentatively TRBD1 (6 bases). The CDR3 has 15 residues. In germline, CDR1 is GTSNPN, CDR2 SVGIG (reference sequence). The CDR3 coding sequence is TGTGCCTGGAGTACCTCAGGGGCCAGCAATAAGCCCCAGCATTTT. Encoded protein: CAWSTSGASNKPQHF.